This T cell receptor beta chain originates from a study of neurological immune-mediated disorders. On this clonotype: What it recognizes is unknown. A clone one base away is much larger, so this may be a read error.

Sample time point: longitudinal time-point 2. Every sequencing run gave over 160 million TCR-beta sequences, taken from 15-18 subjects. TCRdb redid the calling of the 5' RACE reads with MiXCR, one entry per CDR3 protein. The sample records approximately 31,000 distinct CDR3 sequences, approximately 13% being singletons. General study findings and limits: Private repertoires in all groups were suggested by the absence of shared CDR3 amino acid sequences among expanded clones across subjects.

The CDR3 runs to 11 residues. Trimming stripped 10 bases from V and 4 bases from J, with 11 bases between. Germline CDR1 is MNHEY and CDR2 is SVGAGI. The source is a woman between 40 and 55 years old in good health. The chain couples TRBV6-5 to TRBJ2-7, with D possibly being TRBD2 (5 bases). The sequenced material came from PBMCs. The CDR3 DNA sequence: TGTGCCATCAGCGGAAATTACGAGCAGTACTTC. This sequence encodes CAISGNYEQYF.